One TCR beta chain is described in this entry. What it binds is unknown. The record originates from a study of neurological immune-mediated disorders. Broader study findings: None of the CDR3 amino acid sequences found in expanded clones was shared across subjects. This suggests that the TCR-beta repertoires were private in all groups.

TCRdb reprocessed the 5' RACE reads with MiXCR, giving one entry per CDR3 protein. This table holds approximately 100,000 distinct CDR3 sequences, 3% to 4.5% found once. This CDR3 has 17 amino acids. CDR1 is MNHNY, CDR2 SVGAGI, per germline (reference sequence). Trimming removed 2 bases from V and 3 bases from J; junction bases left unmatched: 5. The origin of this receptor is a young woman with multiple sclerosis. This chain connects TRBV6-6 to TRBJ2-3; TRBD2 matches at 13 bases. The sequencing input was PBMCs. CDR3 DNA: TGTGCCAGCAGTTACCGCGGACTAGCGGGGGCTACAGATACGCAGTATTTT. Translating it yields CASSYRGLAGATDTQYF.